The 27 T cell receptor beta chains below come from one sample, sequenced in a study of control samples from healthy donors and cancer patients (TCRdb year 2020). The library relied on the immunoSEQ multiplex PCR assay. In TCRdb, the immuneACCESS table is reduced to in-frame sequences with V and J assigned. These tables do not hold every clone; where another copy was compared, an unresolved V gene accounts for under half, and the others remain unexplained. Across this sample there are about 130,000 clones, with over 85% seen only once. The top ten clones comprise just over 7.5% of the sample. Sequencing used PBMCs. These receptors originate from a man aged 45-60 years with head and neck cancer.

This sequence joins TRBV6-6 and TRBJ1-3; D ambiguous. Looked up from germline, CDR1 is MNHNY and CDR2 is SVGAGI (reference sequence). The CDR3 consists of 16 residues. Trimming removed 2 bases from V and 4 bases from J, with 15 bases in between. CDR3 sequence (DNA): TGTGCCAGCAGTTACCGAACTTGGTCCGGCGGAAACACCATATATTTT. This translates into CASSYRTWSGGNTIYF.

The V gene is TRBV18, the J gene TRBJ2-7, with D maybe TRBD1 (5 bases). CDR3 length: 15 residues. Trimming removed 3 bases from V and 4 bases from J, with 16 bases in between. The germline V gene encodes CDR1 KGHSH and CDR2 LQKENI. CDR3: CASSPTGAQGYEQYF. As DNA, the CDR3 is TGTGCCAGCTCACCCACCGGAGCCCAGGGATACGAGCAGTACTTC.

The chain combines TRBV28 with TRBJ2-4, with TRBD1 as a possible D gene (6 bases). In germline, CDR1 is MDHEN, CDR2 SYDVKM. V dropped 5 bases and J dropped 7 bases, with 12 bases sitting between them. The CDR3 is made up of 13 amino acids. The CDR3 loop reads CASSTAGENIQYF. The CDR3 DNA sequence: TGTGCCAGCAGTACCGCAGGGGAGAACATTCAGTACTTC. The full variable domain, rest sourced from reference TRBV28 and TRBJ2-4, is DVKVTQSSRYLVKRTGEKVFLECVQDMDHENMFWYRQDPGLGLRLIYFSYDVKMKEKGDIPEGYSVSREKKERFSLILESASTNQTSMYLCASSTAGENIQYFGAGTRLSVL.

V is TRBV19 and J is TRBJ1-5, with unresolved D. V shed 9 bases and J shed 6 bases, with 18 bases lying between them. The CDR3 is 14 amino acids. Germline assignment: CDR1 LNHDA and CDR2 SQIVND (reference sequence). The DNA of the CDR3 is TGTGCCAGCGCCTTAGCGACCTGGGGTCAGCCCCAGCATTTT. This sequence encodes CASALATWGQPQHF. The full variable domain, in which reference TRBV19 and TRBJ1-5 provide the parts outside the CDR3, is DGGITQSPKYLFRKEGQNVTLSCEQNLNHDAMYWYRQDPGQGLRLIYYSQIVNDFQKGDIAEGYSVSREKKESFPLTVTSAQKNPTAFYLCASALATWGQPQHFGDGTRLSIL.

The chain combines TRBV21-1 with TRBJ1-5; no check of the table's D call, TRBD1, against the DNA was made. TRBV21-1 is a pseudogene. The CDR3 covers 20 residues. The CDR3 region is CASSKVRRQGKWRKDQPQHF. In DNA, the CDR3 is TGTGCCAGCAGCAAAGTAAGACGACAGGGGAAGTGGAGGAAGGATCAGCCCCAGCATTTT.

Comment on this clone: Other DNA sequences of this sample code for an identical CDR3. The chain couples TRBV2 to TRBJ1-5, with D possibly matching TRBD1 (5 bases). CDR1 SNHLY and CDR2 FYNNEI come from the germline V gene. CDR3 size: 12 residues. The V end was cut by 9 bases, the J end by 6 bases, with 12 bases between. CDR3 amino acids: CASAAGFQPQHF. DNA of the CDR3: TGTGCCAGTGCAGCAGGGTTTCAGCCCCAGCATTTT.

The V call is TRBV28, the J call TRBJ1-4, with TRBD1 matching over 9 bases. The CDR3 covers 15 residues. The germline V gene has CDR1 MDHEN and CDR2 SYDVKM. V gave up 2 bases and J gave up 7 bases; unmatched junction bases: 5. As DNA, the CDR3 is TGTGCCAGCAGTTTACCGGACAGGGGACGTGAAAAACTGTTTTTT. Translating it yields CASSLPDRGREKLFF.

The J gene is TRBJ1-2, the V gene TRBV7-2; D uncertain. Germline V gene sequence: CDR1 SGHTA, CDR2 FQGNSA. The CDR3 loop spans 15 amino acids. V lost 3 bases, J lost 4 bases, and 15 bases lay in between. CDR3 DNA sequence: TGTGCCAGCAGCTTTCTCGGGGTTGTAGGCTATGGCTACACCTTC. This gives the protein CASSFLGVVGYGYTF. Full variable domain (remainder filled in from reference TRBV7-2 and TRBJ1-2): GAGVSQSPSNKVTEKGKDVELRCDPISGHTALYWYRQSLGQGLEFLIYFQGNSAPDKSGLPSDRFSAERTGGSVSTLTIQRTQQEDSAVYLCASSFLGVVGYGYTFGSGTRLTVV.

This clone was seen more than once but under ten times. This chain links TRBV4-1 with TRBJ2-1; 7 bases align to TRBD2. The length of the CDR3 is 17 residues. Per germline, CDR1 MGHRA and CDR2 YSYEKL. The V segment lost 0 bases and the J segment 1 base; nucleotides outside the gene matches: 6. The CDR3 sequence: CASSQEIEGGSYNEQFF. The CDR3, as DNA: TGCGCCAGCAGCCAAGAAATTGAGGGAGGGTCCTACAATGAGCAGTTCTTC.

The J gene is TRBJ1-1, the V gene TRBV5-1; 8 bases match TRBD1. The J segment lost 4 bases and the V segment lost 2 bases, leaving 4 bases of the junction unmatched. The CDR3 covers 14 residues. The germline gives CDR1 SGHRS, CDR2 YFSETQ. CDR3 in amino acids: CASSFGQGFTEAFF. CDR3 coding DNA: TGCGCCAGCAGCTTTGGACAGGGATTCACTGAAGCTTTCTTT. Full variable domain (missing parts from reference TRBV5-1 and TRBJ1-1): KAGVTQTPRYLIKTRGQQVTLSCSPISGHRSVSWYQQTPGQGLQFLFEYFSETQRNKGNFPGRFSGRQFSNSRSEMNVSTLELGDSALYLCASSFGQGFTEAFFGQGTRLTVV.

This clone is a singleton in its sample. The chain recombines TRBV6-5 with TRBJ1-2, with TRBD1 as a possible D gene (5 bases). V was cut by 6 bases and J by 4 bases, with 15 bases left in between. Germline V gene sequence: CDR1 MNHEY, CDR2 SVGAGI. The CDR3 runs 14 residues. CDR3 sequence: CASRGGRDFYGYTF. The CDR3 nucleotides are TGTGCCAGCAGAGGAGGCAGGGACTTCTATGGCTACACCTTC.

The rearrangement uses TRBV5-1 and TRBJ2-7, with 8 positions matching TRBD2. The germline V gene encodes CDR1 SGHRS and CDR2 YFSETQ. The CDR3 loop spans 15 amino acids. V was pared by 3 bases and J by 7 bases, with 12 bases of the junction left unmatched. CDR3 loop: CASSWGRGGRREQYF. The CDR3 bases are TGCGCCAGCAGCTGGGGACGGGGGGGCCGGCGGGAGCAGTACTTC.

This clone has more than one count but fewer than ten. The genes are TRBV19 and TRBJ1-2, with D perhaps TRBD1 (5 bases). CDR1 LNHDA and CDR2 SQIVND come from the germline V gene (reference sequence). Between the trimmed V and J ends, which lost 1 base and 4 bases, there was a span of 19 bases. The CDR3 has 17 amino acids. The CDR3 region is CASSIVVDGAGVYGYTF. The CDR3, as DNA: TGTGCCAGTAGTATAGTGGTCGACGGGGCGGGAGTCTATGGCTACACCTTC.

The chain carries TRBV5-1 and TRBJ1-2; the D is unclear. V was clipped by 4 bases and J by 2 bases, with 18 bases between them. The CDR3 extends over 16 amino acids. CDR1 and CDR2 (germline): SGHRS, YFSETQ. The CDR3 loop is CASSPPQHSNNYGYTF. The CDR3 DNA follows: TGCGCCAGCAGCCCACCTCAACACAGCAACAACTATGGCTACACCTTC.

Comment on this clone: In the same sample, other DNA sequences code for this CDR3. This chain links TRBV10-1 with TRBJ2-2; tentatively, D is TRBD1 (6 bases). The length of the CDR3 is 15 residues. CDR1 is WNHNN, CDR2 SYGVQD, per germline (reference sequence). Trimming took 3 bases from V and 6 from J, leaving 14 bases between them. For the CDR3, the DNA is TGCGCCAGCAGTGAACACAGGGCGGGTTCCGGGGAGCTGTTTTTT. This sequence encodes CASSEHRAGSGELFF.

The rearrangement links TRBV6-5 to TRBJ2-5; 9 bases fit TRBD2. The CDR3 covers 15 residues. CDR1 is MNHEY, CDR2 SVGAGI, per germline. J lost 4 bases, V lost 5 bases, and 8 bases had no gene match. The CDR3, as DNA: TGTGCCAGCAGTCTAGCGGGAAGGCGGGGAGAGACCCAGTACTTC. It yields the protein CASSLAGRRGETQYF.

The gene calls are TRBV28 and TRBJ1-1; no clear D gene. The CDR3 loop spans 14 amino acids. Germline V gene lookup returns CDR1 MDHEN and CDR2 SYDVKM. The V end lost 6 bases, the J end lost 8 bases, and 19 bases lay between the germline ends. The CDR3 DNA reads TGTGCCAGCAGCCCCTCGGGCCTCACAAACGAAGCTTTCTTT. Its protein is CASSPSGLTNEAFF. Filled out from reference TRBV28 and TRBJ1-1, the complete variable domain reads DVKVTQSSRYLVKRTGEKVFLECVQDMDHENMFWYRQDPGLGLRLIYFSYDVKMKEKGDIPEGYSVSREKKERFSLILESASTNQTSMYLCASSPSGLTNEAFFGQGTRLTVV.

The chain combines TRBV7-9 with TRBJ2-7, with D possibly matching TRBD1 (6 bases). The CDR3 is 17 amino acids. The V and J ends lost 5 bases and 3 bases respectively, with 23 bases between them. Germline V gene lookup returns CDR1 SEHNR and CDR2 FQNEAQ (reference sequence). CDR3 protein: CASSPNFWQGLYYEQYF. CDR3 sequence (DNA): TGTGCCAGCAGCCCAAATTTTTGGCAGGGGCTTTACTACGAGCAGTACTTC.

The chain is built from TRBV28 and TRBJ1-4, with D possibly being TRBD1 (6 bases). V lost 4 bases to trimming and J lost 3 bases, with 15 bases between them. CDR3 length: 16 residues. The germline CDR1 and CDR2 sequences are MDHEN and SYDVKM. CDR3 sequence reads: CASSSNPGASNEKLFF. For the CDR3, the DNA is TGTGCCAGCAGTTCTAACCCAGGGGCATCTAATGAAAAACTGTTTTTT.

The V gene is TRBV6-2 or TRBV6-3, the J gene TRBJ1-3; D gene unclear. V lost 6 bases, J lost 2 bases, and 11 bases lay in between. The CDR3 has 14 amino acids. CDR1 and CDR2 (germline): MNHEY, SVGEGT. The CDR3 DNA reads TGTGCCAGCAGCCCGGCAAGGGCTGGAAACACCATATATTTT. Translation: CASSPARAGNTIYF.

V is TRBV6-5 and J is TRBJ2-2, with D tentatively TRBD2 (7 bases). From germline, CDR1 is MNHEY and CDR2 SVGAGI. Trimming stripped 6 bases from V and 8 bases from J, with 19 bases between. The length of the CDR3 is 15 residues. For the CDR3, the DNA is TGTGCCAGCAGGAGGGGGGGGAGGGGCTCTGGGGAGCTGTTTTTT. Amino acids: CASRRGGRGSGELFF.

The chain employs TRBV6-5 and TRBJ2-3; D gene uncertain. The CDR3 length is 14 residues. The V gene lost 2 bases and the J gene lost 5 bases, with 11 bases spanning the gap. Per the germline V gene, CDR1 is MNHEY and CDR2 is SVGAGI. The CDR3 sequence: CASSYRRPQDTQYF. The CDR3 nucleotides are TGTGCCAGCAGTTACCGGCGGCCCCAAGATACGCAGTATTTT.

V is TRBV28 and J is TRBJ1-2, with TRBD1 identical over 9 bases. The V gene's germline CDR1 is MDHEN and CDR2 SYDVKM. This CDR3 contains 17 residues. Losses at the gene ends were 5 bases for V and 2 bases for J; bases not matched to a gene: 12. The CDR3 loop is CASSPPGQGGGNYGYTF. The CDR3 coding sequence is TGTGCCAGCAGTCCACCGGGACAGGGAGGTGGAAACTATGGCTACACCTTC.

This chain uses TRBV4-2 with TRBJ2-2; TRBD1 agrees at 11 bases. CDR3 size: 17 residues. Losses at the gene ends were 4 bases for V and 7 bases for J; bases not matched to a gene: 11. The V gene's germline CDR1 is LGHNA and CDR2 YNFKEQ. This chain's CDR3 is CASSPTSDRGLDGELFF. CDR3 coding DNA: TGTGCCAGCAGCCCGACCTCGGACAGGGGGCTTGACGGGGAGCTGTTTTTT.

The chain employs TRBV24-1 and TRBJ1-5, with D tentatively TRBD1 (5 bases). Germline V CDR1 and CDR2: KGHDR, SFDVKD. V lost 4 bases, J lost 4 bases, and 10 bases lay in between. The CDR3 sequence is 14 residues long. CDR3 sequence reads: CATSDHRRNQPQHF. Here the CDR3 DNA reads TGTGCCACCAGTGACCACAGGAGGAATCAGCCCCAGCATTTT.

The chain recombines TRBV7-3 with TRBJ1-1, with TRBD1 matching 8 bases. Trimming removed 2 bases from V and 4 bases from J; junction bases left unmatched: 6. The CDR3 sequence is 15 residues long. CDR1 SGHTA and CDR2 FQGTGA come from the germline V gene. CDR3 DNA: TGTGCCAGCAGCTTAGCGGACAGGGATGGCACTGAAGCTTTCTTT. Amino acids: CASSLADRDGTEAFF.

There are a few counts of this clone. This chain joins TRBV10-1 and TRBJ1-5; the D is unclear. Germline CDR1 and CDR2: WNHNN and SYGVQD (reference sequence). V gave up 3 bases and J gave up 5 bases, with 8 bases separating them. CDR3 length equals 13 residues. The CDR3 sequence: CASSDGLHQPQHF. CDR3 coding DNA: TGCGCCAGCAGTGATGGGCTCCATCAGCCCCAGCATTTT.